The 32 T cell receptor beta chains reported below all come from one sample, sequenced in a study of cytomegalovirus exposure and HLA in healthy donors. PCR employed 60 Vbeta and 13 Jbeta primers. Method: immunoSEQ multiplex PCR; TCRdb's copy keeps in-frame clones and lacks some. The sample shows a few hundred thousand clones, approximately 91% of them seen only once. The sample comprised PBMCs. These receptor sequences come from a girl aged 2 to 10 in good health and CMV-seronegative.

This chain connects TRBV7-3 to TRBJ2-1, with 7 bases aligning to TRBD2. In germline, CDR1 is SGHTA, CDR2 FQGTGA. This CDR3 comprises 15 residues. Unmatched junction bases numbered 8, after V lost 5 bases and J lost 4 bases. The CDR3 reads CASSPSGDSYNEQFF. CDR3 sequence (DNA): TGTGCCAGCAGCCCGAGCGGGGACTCTTACAATGAGCAGTTCTTC.

This chain links TRBV2 with TRBJ2-3, with 7 bases that match TRBD1. Unmatched junction bases numbered 10, after V lost 4 bases and J lost 9 bases. Germline V lookup: CDR1 SNHLY, CDR2 FYNNEI. This CDR3 is built from 14 residues. CDR3 loop: CASSVMGQPPTQYF. The CDR3 DNA sequence: TGTGCCAGCAGTGTAATGGGACAGCCCCCCACGCAGTATTTT.

The J gene is TRBJ2-7, the V gene TRBV27, with 8 bases identical to TRBD2. The CDR3 loop spans 15 amino acids. Germline V lookup: CDR1 MNHEY, CDR2 SMNVEV (reference sequence). With V trimmed by 2 bases and J by 3 bases, 6 bases remained unmatched. For the CDR3, the DNA is TGTGCCAGCAGTTTAGGTCTCGGGGGGGGCTACGAGCAGTACTTC. This codes for CASSLGLGGGYEQYF.

The chain links TRBV14 to TRBJ1-6; 8 positions match TRBD1. The CDR3 covers 16 residues. The V segment lost 4 bases and the J segment 10 bases; nucleotides outside the gene matches: 12. Germline V gives CDR1 SGHDN, CDR2 FVKESK. DNA of the CDR3: TGTGCCAGCAGCCCCCTTACCGGACAGGGAGAATCACCCCTCCACTTT. Protein: CASSPLTGQGESPLHF.

The chain couples TRBV11-2 to TRBJ1-2, with 7 bases lining up with TRBD1. After removal of 3 bases from V and 5 bases from J, the junction contained 6 bases not matched to a gene. Germline loops: CDR1 SGHAT, CDR2 FQNNGV. The CDR3 is 14 residues long. In DNA form, the CDR3 reads TGTGCCAGCAGCTTGGTCGGGACAGCTTATGGCTACACCTTC. As protein: CASSLVGTAYGYTF.

Comment on this clone: The junction shows a germline mismatch at one end, possibly a read error. V gene TRBV10-3 combines with J gene TRBJ2-5, with 12 bases lining up with TRBD1. CDR3 length: 18 residues. In germline, CDR1 is ENHRY, CDR2 SYGVKD. The CDR3 here is CVIRGGTGGESSRETQYF. As DNA, the CDR3 is TGTGTCATCAGAGGGGGGACAGGGGGCGAAAGTTCTCGGGAGACCCAGTACTTC.

The V call is TRBV7-9, the J call TRBJ2-7; the D gene is possibly TRBD1 (6 bases). The CDR3 is made up of 14 amino acids. The germline CDR1 and CDR2 sequences are SEHNR and FQNEAQ (reference sequence). The germline V and J ends were trimmed by 1 base and 4 bases, with 11 bases remaining between them. The DNA for the CDR3 is TGTGCCAGCAGCTTAGGGGGACAATTGTACGAGCAGTACTTC. Its translation: CASSLGGQLYEQYF.

The chain carries TRBV2 and TRBJ2-1; 9 positions match TRBD2. Germline V gene sequence: CDR1 SNHLY, CDR2 FYNNEI. CDR3 length: 15 residues. Losses at the gene ends were 4 bases for V and 3 bases for J; bases not matched to a gene: 4. CDR3 coding DNA: TGTGCCAGCAGTGTCCGCGGGAGGGACTACAATGAGCAGTTCTTC. This codes for CASSVRGRDYNEQFF.

V is TRBV5-6 and J is TRBJ1-6; D is ambiguous. The germline gives CDR1 SGHDT, CDR2 YYEEEE. The CDR3 is made up of 12 amino acids. V gave up 0 bases and J gave up 14 bases, with 9 bases separating them. CDR3 protein: CASSLAGFTLHF. DNA for the CDR3: TGTGCCAGCAGCTTGGCGGGGTTTACCCTCCACTTT. Full variable domain (rest looked up from reference TRBV5-6 and TRBJ1-6): DAGVTQSPTHLIKTRGQQVTLRCSPKSGHDTVSWYQQALGQGPQFIFQYYEEEERQRGNFPDRFSGHQFPNYSSELNVNALLLGDSALYLCASSLAGFTLHFGNGTRLTVT.

The chain is built from TRBV28 and TRBJ2-7, with D maybe TRBD1 (8 bases). This CDR3 is built from 15 residues. Trimming stripped 4 bases from V and 3 bases from J, with 16 bases between. Germline V gene data show CDR1 as MDHEN and CDR2 as SYDVKM. The CDR3 region is CASSSGQGGVYEQYF. CDR3 DNA: TGTGCCAGCAGTTCAGGACAGGGAGGGGTCTACGAGCAGTACTTC.

This rearrangement joins TRBV30 to TRBJ2-7; TRBD2 is a possible D gene (7 bases). V was shortened by 1 base and J by 7 bases, with 17 bases between the two germline ends. The CDR3 is 14 residues long. Germline lookup yields CDR1 GTSNPN and CDR2 SVGIG (reference sequence). The CDR3 sequence is CAWSAASGQGEQYF. DNA of the CDR3: TGTGCCTGGAGTGCCGCTAGCGGCCAGGGGGAGCAGTACTTC.

The chain employs TRBV27 and TRBJ2-4; 8 nucleotides agree with TRBD2. Germline V gene sequence: CDR1 MNHEY, CDR2 SMNVEV (reference sequence). V shed 5 bases, J shed 8 bases, and the junction held 5 bases outside the gene matches. The CDR3 is made up of 13 amino acids. Here the CDR3 reads CASSTAGEDIQYF. The DNA of the CDR3 is TGTGCCAGCAGTACAGCGGGGGAGGACATTCAGTACTTC.

The chain is built from TRBV30 and TRBJ2-3, with D maybe TRBD2 (5 bases). V was clipped by 3 bases and J by 4 bases, with 14 bases between them. Per germline, CDR1 GTSNPN and CDR2 SVGIG (reference sequence). CDR3 length: 14 residues. Written as DNA, the CDR3 is TGTGCCTGGAGCGCGTCGGGGAGAGCAGATACGCAGTATTTT. This translates into CAWSASGRADTQYF.

The genes are TRBV4-1 and TRBJ2-7, with TRBD1 matching over 10 bases. V lost 1 base to trimming and J lost 5 bases; unmatched junction nucleotides: 5. CDR1 MGHRA and CDR2 YSYEKL come from the germline V gene. The CDR3 covers 15 residues. Here the CDR3 reads CASSQGDRGVHEQYF. The CDR3 nucleotides read TGCGCCAGCAGCCAAGGGGACAGGGGCGTCCACGAGCAGTACTTC.

This clone showed up just once. The V and J genes are TRBV13 and TRBJ2-1; 14 bases are a match to TRBD2. Trimming at V came to 2 bases and at J to 7 bases, leaving 7 bases not matched to a gene. Germline loops: CDR1 PRHDT, CDR2 FYEKMQ (reference sequence). The CDR3 covers 17 residues. CDR3 sequence reads: CASSLLGLAGVRNEQFF. DNA of the CDR3: TGTGCCAGCAGCTTATTGGGACTAGCGGGAGTACGGAATGAGCAGTTCTTC.

CDR3 sequence reads: CASSWGETRFYSYEQYF. Here the CDR3 DNA reads TGCGCCAGCAGCTGGGGGGAGACTAGATTCTACTCCTACGAGCAGTACTTC. The chain is built from TRBV5-1 and TRBJ2-7, with a possible D match to TRBD2 (6 bases). This CDR3 is 17 amino acids long. The V end lost 3 bases, the J end lost 0 bases, and 19 bases lay between the germline ends. Germline loops: CDR1 SGHRS, CDR2 YFSETQ.

As DNA, the CDR3 is TGCGCCAGCAGCGGAGAGGGACAGCCTTCCTACGAGCAGTACTTC. Protein product: CASSGEGQPSYEQYF. The rearrangement joins TRBV5-1 to TRBJ2-7, with 7 nucleotides matching TRBD1. The CDR3 is 15 residues long. From germline, CDR1 is SGHRS and CDR2 YFSETQ. J gave up 1 base and V 4 bases, and 8 bases lay outside the gene matches.

The chain recombines TRBV7-6 with TRBJ2-7, with TRBD2 identical over 7 bases. V lost 0 bases, J lost 3 bases, and 5 bases stayed unmatched. This CDR3 contains 15 residues. The germline V gene has CDR1 SGHVS and CDR2 FNYEAQ. CDR3 amino acids: CASSLAPGLLYEQYF. The CDR3 DNA reads TGTGCCAGCAGCTTAGCTCCGGGACTACTCTACGAGCAGTACTTC.

This chain links TRBV13 with TRBJ2-3, with TRBD2 matching over 8 bases. The germline V gene encodes CDR1 PRHDT and CDR2 FYEKMQ (reference sequence). V shed 0 bases and J 3 bases; nucleotides not matched to a gene: 8. The CDR3 loop spans 17 amino acids. CDR3 residues: CASSLGVWAGGTDTQYF. Written as DNA, the CDR3 is TGTGCCAGCAGCTTAGGGGTTTGGGCGGGGGGAACAGATACGCAGTATTTT. Filled out from reference TRBV13 and TRBJ2-3, the complete variable domain reads AAGVIQSPRHLIKEKRETATLKCYPIPRHDTVYWYQQGPGQDPQFLISFYEKMQSDKGSIPDRFSAQQFSDYHSELNMSSLELGDSALYFCASSLGVWAGGTDTQYFGPGTRLTVL.

The chain links TRBV14 to TRBJ2-1, with 8 bases identical to TRBD2. In germline, CDR1 is SGHDN, CDR2 FVKESK. The CDR3 extends over 16 amino acids. With 0 bases clipped from V and 8 bases from J, the junction kept 9 bases outside the gene matches. The CDR3 DNA reads TGTGCCAGCAGCCAAGAAAGGGGACTAGGCCTCTATGAGCAGTTCTTC. Protein product: CASSQERGLGLYEQFF.

V and J are TRBV5-1 and TRBJ1-4; D not certain. The V gene lost 0 bases and the J gene lost 5 bases, with 14 bases spanning the gap. This CDR3 comprises 16 residues. In germline, CDR1 is SGHRS, CDR2 YFSETQ. The CDR3 DNA is TGCGCCAGCAGCTTGGATATGGGCTCATCAAATGAAAAACTGTTTTTT. This encodes CASSLDMGSSNEKLFF.

This clone was observed a single time. The chain joins TRBV7-2 to TRBJ1-2; maybe TRBD1 (5 bases). The length of the CDR3 is 14 residues. The V gene's germline CDR1 is SGHTA and CDR2 FQGNSA. V lost 2 bases to trimming and J lost 1 base, with 8 bases between them. In DNA, the CDR3 is TGTGCCAGCAGCTTAAAACAGGATAACTATGGCTACACCTTC. It translates to CASSLKQDNYGYTF. The full variable domain, in which reference TRBV7-2 and TRBJ1-2 provide the parts outside the CDR3, is GAGVSQSPSNKVTEKGKDVELRCDPISGHTALYWYRQSLGQGLEFLIYFQGNSAPDKSGLPSDRFSAERTGGSVSTLTIQRTQQEDSAVYLCASSLKQDNYGYTFGSGTRLTVV.

Concerning this clone: At one end the junction does not follow the germline gene, possibly because of a read error. The V call is TRBV7-2, the J call TRBJ2-5, with 9 nucleotides matching TRBD2. This CDR3 is built from 17 residues. The germline CDR1 and CDR2 sequences are SGHTA and FQGNSA. CDR3 sequence (DNA): TGTGCCAGCAACTTACACCCTAGCGGGGTGAGCCAAGAGACCCAGTACTTC. It yields the protein CASNLHPSGVSQETQYF. Using reference TRBV7-2 and TRBJ2-5 for the parts outside the CDR3, the full variable domain is GAGVSQSPSNKVTEKGKDVELRCDPISGHTALYWYRQSLGQGLEFLIYFQGNSAPDKSGLPSDRFSAERTGGSVSTLTIQRTQQEDSAVYLCASNLHPSGVSQETQYFGPGTRLLVL.

V and J are TRBV7-3 and TRBJ1-2; TRBD1 matches 7 bases. V lost 4 bases to trimming and J lost 7 bases; unmatched junction nucleotides: 6. The germline CDR1 and CDR2 sequences are SGHTA and FQGTGA. The CDR3 has 13 amino acids. This CDR3 is CASSSGTEGGYTF. DNA for the CDR3: TGTGCCAGCAGCTCCGGGACAGAGGGTGGCTACACCTTC.

The chain carries TRBV5-4 and TRBJ2-5; TRBD2 aligns across 8 bases. Germline V gene data show CDR1 as SGHNT and CDR2 as YYREEE (reference sequence). V shed 1 base, J shed 5 bases, and the junction held 10 bases outside the gene matches. CDR3 length: 16 residues. CDR3 coding DNA: TGTGCCAGCAGCTTGCCGGGACTAGGCCCTAGTGAGACCCAGTACTTC. Protein sequence: CASSLPGLGPSETQYF.

DNA for the CDR3: TGTGCCAGCAGTGTAGGACAGGGGGGCTACACCTTC. Translated, it gives CASSVGQGGYTF. This chain links TRBV28 with TRBJ1-2; 9 nucleotides agree with TRBD1. V shed 5 bases, J shed 8 bases, and the junction held 3 bases outside the gene matches. CDR3 length: 12 residues. Germline V lookup: CDR1 MDHEN, CDR2 SYDVKM.

The CDR3, as DNA: TGTGCCAGCAGTTCCCATAGCGGGAGGGTTTCGGGCGGGGAGCTGTTTTTT. It encodes CASSSHSGRVSGGELFF. The chain carries TRBV27 and TRBJ2-2, with 11 bases fitting TRBD2. CDR1 MNHEY and CDR2 SMNVEV come from the germline V gene (reference sequence). After removal of 4 bases from V and 7 bases from J, the junction contained 11 bases not matched to a gene. This CDR3 region has 17 residues.

The V gene is TRBV19, the J gene TRBJ1-2, with a tentative D call TRBD1 (6 bases). CDR1 is LNHDA, CDR2 SQIVND, per germline (reference sequence). CDR3 length equals 14 residues. V lost 3 bases and J lost 3, with 11 bases in between. DNA of the CDR3: TGTGCCAGTAGTATTCAGGGGTCCTACTATGGCTACACCTTC. It is translated as CASSIQGSYYGYTF.

The chain couples TRBV19 to TRBJ2-7; D ambiguous. The CDR3 runs 16 residues. Germline CDR1 and CDR2: LNHDA and SQIVND (reference sequence). Deletions cut 3 bases from V and 0 bases from J, with 15 bases between. DNA of the CDR3: TGTGCCAGTAGTATGGCCCTGGCAGTCCCCTCCTACGAGCAGTACTTC. As protein: CASSMALAVPSYEQYF. Combining the CDR3 with reference TRBV19 and TRBJ2-7 gives the whole variable domain DGGITQSPKYLFRKEGQNVTLSCEQNLNHDAMYWYRQDPGQGLRLIYYSQIVNDFQKGDIAEGYSVSREKKESFPLTVTSAQKNPTAFYLCASSMALAVPSYEQYFGPGTRLTVT.

The V gene is TRBV28, the J gene TRBJ1-6, with D uncertain. Germline assignment: CDR1 MDHEN and CDR2 SYDVKM. The CDR3 totals 16 residues. Trimming took 2 bases from V and 2 from J, leaving 10 bases between them. As DNA, the CDR3 is TGTGCCAGCAGTTTAGCAACCCCGGCCTATAATTCACCCCTCCACTTT. The encoded protein is CASSLATPAYNSPLHF. Using reference TRBV28 and TRBJ1-6 for the parts outside the CDR3, the full variable domain is DVKVTQSSRYLVKRTGEKVFLECVQDMDHENMFWYRQDPGLGLRLIYFSYDVKMKEKGDIPEGYSVSREKKERFSLILESASTNQTSMYLCASSLATPAYNSPLHFGNGTRLTVT.

This chain joins TRBV2 and TRBJ1-5; 10 positions agree with TRBD1. Germline V gene sequence: CDR1 SNHLY, CDR2 FYNNEI. This CDR3 comprises 15 residues. Trimming removed 2 bases from V and 6 bases from J; junction bases left unmatched: 4. This chain's CDR3 is CASSEIGTGVQPQHF. CDR3 sequence (DNA): TGTGCCAGCAGTGAAATCGGGACAGGGGTTCAGCCCCAGCATTTT.

V and J are TRBV29-1 and TRBJ2-3; a weak D match, TRBD2 (6 bases). V was trimmed by 7 bases and J by 8 bases, leaving 7 bases between them. Germline assignment: CDR1 SQVTM and CDR2 ANQGSEA. This CDR3 is built from 9 residues. The CDR3 region has the DNA TGCAGCGACGGGGGTACGCAGTATTTT. Its protein product is CSDGGTQYF.